What follows are 30 T cell receptor beta chains derived from one specimen sequenced in a study of CD8 T cells in ankylosing spondylitis. MiXCR, run by TCRdb on the 5' RACE reads, gives a single entry per CDR3 protein. In the table there are over 600,000 distinct CDR3 sequences, roughly 20% of which are singletons. Their antigens are not known. Whole-study findings and limits: A motif in TCR beta, a set of several highly homologous variants, appeared characteristic of ankylosing spondylitis blood.

Sequencing input: blood, either unsorted or a sorted T cell fraction (not recorded which). The source of these receptors is a male donor with ankylosing spondylitis.

This clonotype has only a few counts. V and J are TRBV9 and TRBJ2-1, with unresolved D. This CDR3 has 16 residues. Germline loops: CDR1 SGDLS, CDR2 YYNGEE. V was trimmed by 0 bases and J by 2 bases, leaving 12 bases between them. CDR3: CASSVALGSAYNEQFF. For the CDR3, the DNA is TGTGCCAGCAGCGTAGCTTTAGGATCGGCCTACAATGAGCAGTTCTTC.

The chain has TRBV29-1 and TRBJ2-3; possible D gene TRBD1, 7 bases. Between the trimmed V and J ends, which lost 6 bases and 3 bases, there was a span of 13 bases. CDR3 length equals 13 residues. CDR1 is SQVTM, CDR2 ANQGSEA, per germline. CDR3 nucleotides: TGCAGCGTCCCACAGGGGACTACAGATACGCAGTATTTT. Translation gives CSVPQGTTDTQYF.

The chain is built from TRBV7-8 and TRBJ2-2; a possible D gene is TRBD1 (6 bases). V lost 5 bases, J lost 4 bases, and 20 bases lay in between. The CDR3 spans 17 residues. Germline V gives CDR1 SGHVS, CDR2 FQNEAQ. The CDR3, as DNA: TGTGCCAGCAGCCCCCAAACAGGGTTTGGTGGCACCGGGGAGCTGTTTTTT. Protein product: CASSPQTGFGGTGELFF.

The genes are TRBV5-1 and TRBJ1-3; no clear D gene. CDR1 is SGHRS and CDR2 is YFSETQ in the germline V gene. The length of the CDR3 is 15 residues. V lost 1 base to trimming and J lost 0 bases, with 8 bases between them. The CDR3: CASSLTPFSGNTIYF. The CDR3 DNA follows: TGCGCCAGCAGCTTGACTCCCTTCTCTGGAAACACCATATATTTT.

The CDR3 region has the DNA TGCGCCAGCAGCTCACAGGGGGGCAGCGCTGAAGCTTTCTTT. Translation: CASSSQGGSAEAFF. This chain connects TRBV5-1 to TRBJ1-1; 8 bases match TRBD1. Germline CDR1 SGHRS, CDR2 YFSETQ. The V segment lost 3 bases and the J segment 6 bases; nucleotides outside the gene matches: 7. The CDR3 runs to 14 residues.

This clonotype was counted many times. The V call is TRBV5-1, the J call TRBJ1-1; no reliable D call. Germline loops: CDR1 SGHRS, CDR2 YFSETQ. The CDR3 spans 14 residues. Trimming stripped 0 bases from V and 0 bases from J, with 6 bases between. The CDR3 nucleotides are TGCGCCAGCAGCTTGGTAGGCGTGAACACTGAAGCTTTCTTT. Translation: CASSLVGVNTEAFF.

J is TRBJ1-1 and V is TRBV5-1; tentatively, D is TRBD1 (5 bases). Trimming took off 0 bases at V and 5 bases at J, with 14 bases between the two ends. This CDR3 is built from 15 residues. The germline CDR1 and CDR2 sequences are SGHRS and YFSETQ. The CDR3 sequence is CASSLVAQGQTEAFF. The CDR3 nucleotides are TGCGCCAGCAGCTTGGTGGCCCAGGGCCAGACTGAAGCTTTCTTT.

The CDR3 DNA reads TGTGCCAGCAGCTTAAGAGCAACTAATGAAAAACTGTTTTTT. Its protein is CASSLRATNEKLFF. The chain employs TRBV11-2 and TRBJ1-4; D remains ambiguous. Germline V lookup: CDR1 SGHAT, CDR2 FQNNGV. This CDR3 has 14 residues. Between the trimmed V and J ends, which lost 2 bases and 0 bases, there was a span of 4 bases.

The chain couples TRBV5-1 to TRBJ1-1; TRBD1 matches at 8 bases. Germline lookup yields CDR1 SGHRS and CDR2 YFSETQ. Losses at the gene ends were 2 bases for V and 3 bases for J; bases not matched to a gene: 3. This CDR3 is 14 amino acids long. DNA of the CDR3: TGCGCCAGCAGCTTACAGGGGGAGGACACTGAAGCTTTCTTT. This translates into CASSLQGEDTEAFF.

This clonotype was counted between two and nine times. The chain uses TRBV29-1 and TRBJ2-1; D is perhaps TRBD1 or TRBD2 (5 bases each). V shed 7 bases and J shed 2 bases, with 6 bases lying between them. CDR3 length: 11 amino acids. From germline, CDR1 is SQVTM and CDR2 ANQGSEA. CDR3 DNA: TGCAGCGGGGGGACCTACAATGAGCAGTTCTTC. Translating gives CSGGTYNEQFF.

The V and J genes are TRBV28 and TRBJ1-2; D is undetermined. Looked up from germline, CDR1 is MDHEN and CDR2 is SYDVKM. This CDR3 is built from 13 residues. Between the trimmed V and J ends, which lost 3 bases and 8 bases, there was a span of 13 bases. The CDR3 region is CASSLLRSDGYTF. CDR3 coding DNA: TGTGCCAGCAGTTTGTTAAGGAGTGACGGCTACACCTTC.

This clonotype was recorded a few times. This chain joins TRBV19 and TRBJ1-1; D might be TRBD1 (5 bases). The germline V gene has CDR1 LNHDA and CDR2 SQIVND (reference sequence). V was pared by 0 bases and J by 5 bases, with 19 bases between. The CDR3 is 17 residues long. The CDR3, as DNA: TGTGCCAGTAGTATAGATGTGGCTGAGGGGAGGAGAACTGAAGCTTTCTTT. Amino acids: CASSIDVAEGRRTEAFF.

This clonotype was seen a handful of times. The rearrangement links TRBV5-1 to TRBJ2-7; 7 bases match TRBD2. This CDR3 contains 12 residues. Germline V gene data show CDR1 as SGHRS and CDR2 as YFSETQ. Trimming cost V 4 bases and J 7 bases; bases outside gene matches: 5. Here the CDR3 reads CASSPSGTEQYF. CDR3 nucleotides: TGCGCCAGCAGCCCAAGCGGGACTGAGCAGTACTTC. The full variable domain, completed using reference TRBV5-1 and TRBJ2-7, is KAGVTQTPRYLIKTRGQQVTLSCSPISGHRSVSWYQQTPGQGLQFLFEYFSETQRNKGNFPGRFSGRQFSNSRSEMNVSTLELGDSALYLCASSPSGTEQYFGPGTRLTVT.

The V call is TRBV25-1, the J call TRBJ2-3, with 13 bases fitting TRBD2. Germline V lookup: CDR1 MGHDK, CDR2 SYGVNS. The CDR3 consists of 15 residues. Losses at the gene ends were 4 bases for V and 7 bases for J; bases not matched to a gene: 5. The CDR3 coding sequence is TGTGCCAGCAGTGGACTAGCGGGGGGAGGTAATACGCAGTATTTT. Amino acids: CASSGLAGGGNTQYF. Variable domain in full (rest from reference TRBV25-1 and TRBJ2-3): EADIYQTPRYLVIGTGKKITLECSQTMGHDKMYWYQQDPGMELHLIHYSYGVNSTEKGDLSSESTVSRIRTEHFPLTLESARPSHTSQYLCASSGLAGGGNTQYFGPGTRLTVL.

The chain links TRBV7-2 to TRBJ2-3; D not certain. The germline CDR1 and CDR2 sequences are SGHTA and FQGNSA. The CDR3 runs 16 residues. V dropped 2 bases and J dropped 0 bases, with 12 bases sitting between them. The CDR3 region has the DNA TGTGCCAGCAGCTTATTGGGCCATTCAAGCACAGATACGCAGTATTTT. It yields the protein CASSLLGHSSTDTQYF.

The rearrangement links TRBV2 to TRBJ2-2; 8 bases are shared with TRBD2. V shed 8 bases and J 1 base; nucleotides not matched to a gene: 9. Per the germline V gene, CDR1 is SNHLY and CDR2 is FYNNEI. This CDR3 spans 16 amino acids. DNA for the CDR3: TGTGCCAGCCAAGCGGGGGCCGGGGGGAACACCGGGGAGCTGTTTTTT. As protein: CASQAGAGGNTGELFF.

This chain links TRBV27 with TRBJ2-1; 8 bases map to TRBD2. This CDR3 comprises 15 residues. The ends lost 7 bases at V and 5 bases at J; junction bases unmatched: 10. CDR1 is MNHEY and CDR2 is SMNVEV in the germline V gene (reference sequence). Here the CDR3 DNA reads TGTGCCAGCATACTAACTAGCGGAGCTCACAATGAGCAGTTCTTC. It is translated as CASILTSGAHNEQFF.

The CDR3 is CAWSVASLGQGANSPLHF. The CDR3 DNA is TGTGCCTGGAGCGTCGCTAGTCTCGGACAGGGGGCGAATTCACCCCTCCACTTT. This chain connects TRBV30 to TRBJ1-6; 11 bases are shared with TRBD1. CDR3 size: 18 residues. The J segment lost 7 bases and the V segment lost 3 bases, leaving 14 bases of the junction unmatched. Germline CDR1 reads GTSNPN; CDR2 reads SVGIG (reference sequence). Using reference TRBV30 and TRBJ1-6 for the parts outside the CDR3, the full variable domain is SQTIHQWPATLVQPVGSPLSLECTVEGTSNPNLYWYRQAAGRGLQLLFYSVGIGQISSEVPQNLSASRPQDRQFILSSKKLLLSDSGFYLCAWSVASLGQGANSPLHFGNGTRLTVT.

The chain has TRBV20-1 and TRBJ2-5; 11 bases fit TRBD2. CDR1 and CDR2 (germline): DFQATT, SNEGSKA (reference sequence). J gave up 4 bases and V 5 bases, and 6 bases lay outside the gene matches. The CDR3 is made up of 14 amino acids. The CDR3 protein is CSAGTSGSGETQYF. In nucleotides, the CDR3 is TGCAGTGCTGGAACTAGCGGGAGTGGAGAGACCCAGTACTTC.

This clonotype showed up just a few times. The rearrangement joins TRBV24-1 to TRBJ2-6, with no clear D. Trimming took 6 bases from V and 3 from J, leaving 11 bases between them. The CDR3 spans 15 residues. Germline CDR1 is KGHDR and CDR2 is SFDVKD. CDR3 amino acids: CATSSRAGGANVLTF. CDR3 DNA sequence: TGTGCCACCAGTTCCCGCGCAGGTGGGGCCAACGTCCTGACTTTC.

This chain joins TRBV28 and TRBJ2-7; no clear D. In germline, CDR1 is MDHEN, CDR2 SYDVKM. The CDR3 is 15 residues long. V lost 2 bases and J 9 bases, leaving 20 bases between the germline ends. CDR3 sequence: CASSLRAPVPQGQYF. The CDR3, as DNA: TGTGCCAGCAGTTTACGAGCGCCTGTTCCTCAAGGGCAGTACTTC.

The V call is TRBV5-1, the J call TRBJ2-3; TRBD2 agrees at 7 bases. J gave up 3 bases and V 3 bases, and 16 bases lay outside the gene matches. Germline CDR1 is SGHRS and CDR2 is YFSETQ. This CDR3 is built from 18 residues. CDR3 in DNA: TGCGCCAGCAGCTATCCAAGGGTGATGGCGGGAGCAACAGATACGCAGTATTTT. This codes for CASSYPRVMAGATDTQYF.

V gene TRBV7-3 combines with J gene TRBJ2-1; TRBD2 aligns across 11 bases. This CDR3 spans 17 amino acids. CDR1 and CDR2 (germline): SGHTA, FQGTGA. Trimming took 5 bases from V and 5 from J; bases not matched to a gene: 11. The CDR3 DNA follows: TGTGCCAGCAGCGAACTCCGACTAGCGGGGCCGAACAATGAGCAGTTCTTC. It is translated as CASSELRLAGPNNEQFF.

This chain links TRBV12-3 or TRBV12-4 with TRBJ2-1; D call uncertain. This CDR3 comprises 14 residues. V lost 6 bases and J 1 base, leaving 10 bases between the germline ends. The CDR3 is CASRDRESYNEQFF. CDR3 nucleotides: TGTGCCAGCAGAGACCGTGAATCCTACAATGAGCAGTTCTTC.

The rearrangement uses TRBV19 and TRBJ2-1; D gene unclear. The V and J ends lost 2 bases and 4 bases respectively, with 6 bases between them. Germline V gives CDR1 LNHDA, CDR2 SQIVND (reference sequence). The CDR3 is 13 residues long. The CDR3 DNA sequence: TGTGCCAGTAGTATAAGGCCTTACAATGAGCAGTTCTTC. Protein sequence: CASSIRPYNEQFF.

This clonotype showed up just a few times. V gene TRBV6-6 combines with J gene TRBJ1-1, with a weak D call TRBD1 (5 bases). In germline, CDR1 is MNHNY, CDR2 SVGAGI (reference sequence). The CDR3 length is 13 residues. Between the trimmed V and J ends, which lost 7 bases and 1 base, there was a span of 10 bases. The CDR3 loop reads CASMRQSNTEAFF. In nucleotides, the CDR3 is TGTGCCAGCATGAGACAGTCGAACACTGAAGCTTTCTTT.

The chain recombines TRBV4-1 with TRBJ2-2; D is unresolved. This CDR3 is 13 amino acids long. Trimming shortened V by 2 bases and J by 6 bases, and 7 bases separated the two germline ends. CDR1 and CDR2 from the germline V gene are MGHRA and YSYEKL. The DNA for the CDR3 is TGCGCCAGCAGCCAATGGGGATCCGGGGAGCTGTTTTTT. Translating it yields CASSQWGSGELFF.

The V call is TRBV27, the J call TRBJ2-1; maybe TRBD2 (6 bases). Germline lookup yields CDR1 MNHEY and CDR2 SMNVEV (reference sequence). This CDR3 has 16 residues. The ends were cut back, 5 bases at V and 0 bases at J, with 14 bases in the middle. The CDR3 reads CASSLTRESSYNEQFF. For the CDR3, the DNA is TGTGCCAGCAGTCTCACACGGGAGAGCTCCTACAATGAGCAGTTCTTC.

The chain joins TRBV6-5 to TRBJ1-3; D not certain. The germline V gene encodes CDR1 MNHEY and CDR2 SVGAGI. V lost 0 bases and J lost 9, with 12 bases in between. There are 14 residues in the CDR3. Written as DNA, the CDR3 is TGTGCCAGCAGTTACTCTGGGCCCGGCAGCACCATATATTTT. Translation gives CASSYSGPGSTIYF.

The CDR3 spells CSATDSQGYRYQETQYF. CDR3 sequence (DNA): TGCAGTGCCACGGACAGTCAGGGCTATCGGTACCAAGAGACCCAGTACTTC. V usage is TRBV20-1 and J usage is TRBJ2-5; D perhaps matches TRBD1 (6 bases). The length of the CDR3 is 17 residues. Deletions cut 6 bases from V and 0 bases from J, with 23 bases between. The germline V gene has CDR1 DFQATT and CDR2 SNEGSKA (reference sequence).